A selection of T cell receptor beta chains follows, all from one sample in a study of ipilimumab plus nivolumab after autologous stem cell transplantation. Sequencing used immunoSEQ multiplex PCR; TCRdb keeps in-frame clones, though not all of them. The table includes tens of thousands of clones, 83% detected once. Material: PBMCs, obtained in a trial of ipilimumab plus nivolumab as post-transplant consolidation. Every receptor here comes from a male donor with diffuse large B-cell lymphoma. CDR3s leave out the opening cysteine and the closing phenylalanine or tryptophan. Rows give clone size only sometimes, using once, few, many, or a class for an expanded clone.

>TRBV5-1|.
ASSAPGTGYNEQF
>TRBV7-9|.
ASSRRGINEKLF
>TRBV11-2|once
ASSGDDSTREQY
>TRBV5-1|once
ASSLGQISYDTQY
>TRBV5-1|.
ASSPSSSYNSPLH
>TRBV6-1|.
ASTLRSLNSPLH
>TRBV6-6|.
ASSKLYIYGYT
>TRBV7-9|.
ASSPRGPETQY
>TRBV5-4|.
ASSSRAGGSGELF
>TRBV5-4|few
ASSPGGQISTDTQY
>TRBV11-1|once
ASSSLPGGVSSYNEQF
>TRBV9|.
ASSFETLAGVETQY
>TRBV7-3|.
ASRRSGGIQETQY
>TRBV9|.
ASSSSAGERTDTQY
>TRBV6-6|once
ASIRATNEKLF
>TRBV13|.
ASSRGPRDFGYT
>TRBV7-6|.
ASSLTGQGRSPLH
>TRBV11-2|.
ASSSDRGWAGELF
>TRBV7-2|.
ASSSGQGIHNEQF